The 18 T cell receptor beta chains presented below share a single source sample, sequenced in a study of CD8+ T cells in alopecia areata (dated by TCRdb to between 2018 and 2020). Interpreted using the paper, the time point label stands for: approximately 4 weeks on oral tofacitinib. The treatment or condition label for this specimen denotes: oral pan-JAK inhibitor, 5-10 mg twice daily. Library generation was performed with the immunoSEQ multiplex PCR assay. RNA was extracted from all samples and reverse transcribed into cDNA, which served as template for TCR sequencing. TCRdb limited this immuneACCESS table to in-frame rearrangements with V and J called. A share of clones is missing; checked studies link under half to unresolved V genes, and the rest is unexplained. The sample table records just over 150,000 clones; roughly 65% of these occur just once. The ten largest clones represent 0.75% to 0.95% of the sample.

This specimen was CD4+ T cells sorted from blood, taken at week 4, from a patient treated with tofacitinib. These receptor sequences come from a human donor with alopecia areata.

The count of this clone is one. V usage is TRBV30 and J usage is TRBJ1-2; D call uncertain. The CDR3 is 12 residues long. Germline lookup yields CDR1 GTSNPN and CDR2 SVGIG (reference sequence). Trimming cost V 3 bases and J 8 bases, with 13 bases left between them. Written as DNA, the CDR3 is TGTGCCTGGAGCCCCTCGGGAGGCGGCTACACCTTC. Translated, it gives CAWSPSGGGYTF.

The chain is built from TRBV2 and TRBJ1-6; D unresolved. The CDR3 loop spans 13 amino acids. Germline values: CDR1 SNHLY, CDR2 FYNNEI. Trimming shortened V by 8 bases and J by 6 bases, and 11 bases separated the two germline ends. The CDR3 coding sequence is TGTGCCAGCCGGGTTGGATTTAATTCACCCCTCCACTTT. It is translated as CASRVGFNSPLHF.

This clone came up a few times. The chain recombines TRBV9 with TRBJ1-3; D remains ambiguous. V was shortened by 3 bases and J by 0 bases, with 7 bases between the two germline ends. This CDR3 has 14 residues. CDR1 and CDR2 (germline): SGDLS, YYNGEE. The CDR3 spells CASSGILSGNTIYF. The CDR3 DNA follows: TGTGCCAGCAGCGGGATCCTCTCTGGAAACACCATATATTTT. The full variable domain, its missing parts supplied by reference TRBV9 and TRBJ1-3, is DSGVTQTPKHLITATGQRVTLRCSPRSGDLSVYWYQQSLDQGLQFLIQYYNGEERAKGNILERFSAQQFPDLHSELNLSSLELGDSALYFCASSGILSGNTIYFGEGSWLTVV.

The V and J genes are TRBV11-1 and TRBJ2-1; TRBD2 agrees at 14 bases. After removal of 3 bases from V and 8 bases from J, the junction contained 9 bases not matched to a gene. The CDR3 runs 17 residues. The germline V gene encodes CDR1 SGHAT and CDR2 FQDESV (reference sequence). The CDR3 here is CASSFGTSGGLSDEQFF. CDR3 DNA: TGTGCCAGCAGCTTCGGGACTAGCGGGGGACTATCCGATGAGCAGTTCTTC.

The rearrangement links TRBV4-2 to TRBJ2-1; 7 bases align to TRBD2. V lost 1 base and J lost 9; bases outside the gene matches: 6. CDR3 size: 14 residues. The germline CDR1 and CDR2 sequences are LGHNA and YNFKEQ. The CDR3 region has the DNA TGTGCCAGCAGCCAAGCGGGAGGTAGGGTTGAGCAGTTCTTC. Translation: CASSQAGGRVEQFF.

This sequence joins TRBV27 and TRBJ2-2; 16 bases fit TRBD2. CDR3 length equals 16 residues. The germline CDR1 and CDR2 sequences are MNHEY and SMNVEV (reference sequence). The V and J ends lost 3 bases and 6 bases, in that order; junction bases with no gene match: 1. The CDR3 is CASSLGLAGGPGELFF. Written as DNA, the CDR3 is TGTGCCAGCAGTTTGGGACTAGCGGGGGGGCCCGGGGAGCTGTTTTTT.

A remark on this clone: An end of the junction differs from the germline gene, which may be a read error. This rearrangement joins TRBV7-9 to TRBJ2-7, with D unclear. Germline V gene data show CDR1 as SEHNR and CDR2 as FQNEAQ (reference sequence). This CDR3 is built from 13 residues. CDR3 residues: CASSLEQGLGSNF. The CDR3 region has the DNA TGTGCCAGCAGCCTGGAACAAGGCCTCGGCAGTAACTTC.

The CDR3 sequence: CAWKKSVEAFF. The CDR3 DNA is TGTGCCTGGAAGAAGTCCGTTGAAGCTTTCTTT. This chain joins TRBV30 and TRBJ1-1; no firm D call. The V end lost 4 bases, the J end lost 7 bases, and 10 bases lay between the germline ends. Germline CDR1 reads GTSNPN; CDR2 reads SVGIG (reference sequence). This CDR3 spans 11 amino acids.

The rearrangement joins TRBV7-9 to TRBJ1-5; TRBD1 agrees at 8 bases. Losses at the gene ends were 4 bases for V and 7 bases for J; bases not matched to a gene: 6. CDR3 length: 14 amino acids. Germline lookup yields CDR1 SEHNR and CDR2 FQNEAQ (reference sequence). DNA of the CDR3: TGTGCCAGCAGCTCGGACAGGGTTGGGCAGCCCCAGCATTTT. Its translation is CASSSDRVGQPQHF.

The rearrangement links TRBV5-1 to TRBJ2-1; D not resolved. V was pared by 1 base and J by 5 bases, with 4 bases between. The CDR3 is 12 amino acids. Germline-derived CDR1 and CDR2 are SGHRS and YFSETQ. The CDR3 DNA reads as TGCGCCAGCAGCTTGTCACACAATGAGCAGTTCTTC. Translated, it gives CASSLSHNEQFF. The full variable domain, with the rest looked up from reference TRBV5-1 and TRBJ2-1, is KAGVTQTPRYLIKTRGQQVTLSCSPISGHRSVSWYQQTPGQGLQFLFEYFSETQRNKGNFPGRFSGRQFSNSRSEMNVSTLELGDSALYLCASSLSHNEQFFGPGTRLTVL.

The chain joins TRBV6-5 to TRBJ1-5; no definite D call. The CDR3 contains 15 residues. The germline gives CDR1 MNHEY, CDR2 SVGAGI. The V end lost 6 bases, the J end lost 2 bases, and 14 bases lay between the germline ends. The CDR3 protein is CASSLDPGGNQPQHF. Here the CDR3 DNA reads TGTGCCAGCAGCCTGGACCCGGGAGGCAATCAGCCCCAGCATTTT.

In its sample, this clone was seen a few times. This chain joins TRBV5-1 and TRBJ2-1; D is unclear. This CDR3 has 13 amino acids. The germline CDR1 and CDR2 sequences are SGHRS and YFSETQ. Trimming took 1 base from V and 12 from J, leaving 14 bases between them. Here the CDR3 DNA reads TGCGCCAGCAGCTTGTTACGTGGGCAAGGGCAGTTCTTC. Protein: CASSLLRGQGQFF.

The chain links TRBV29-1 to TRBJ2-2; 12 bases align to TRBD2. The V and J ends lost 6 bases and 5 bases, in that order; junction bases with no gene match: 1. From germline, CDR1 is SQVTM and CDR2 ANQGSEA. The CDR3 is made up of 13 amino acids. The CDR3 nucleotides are TGCAGCGTGACTAGCGGGGGAACCGGGGAGCTGTTTTTT. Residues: CSVTSGGTGELFF.

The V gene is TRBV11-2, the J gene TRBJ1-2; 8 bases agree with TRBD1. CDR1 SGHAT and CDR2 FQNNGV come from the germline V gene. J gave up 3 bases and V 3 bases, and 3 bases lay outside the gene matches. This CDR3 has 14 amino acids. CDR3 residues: CASSFLDRDYGYTF. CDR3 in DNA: TGTGCCAGCAGCTTCCTGGACAGGGACTATGGCTACACCTTC.

The CDR3 spells CASSGDLWDLEQYF. CDR3 coding DNA: TGTGCCAGCAGCGGGGACCTTTGGGACCTCGAGCAGTACTTC. The genes are TRBV5-6 and TRBJ2-7; D is tentatively TRBD1 or TRBD2 (5 bases each). The germline V and J ends were trimmed by 4 bases and 6 bases, with 17 bases remaining between them. The CDR3 covers 14 residues. Germline lookup yields CDR1 SGHDT and CDR2 YYEEEE. Variable domain in full (rest from reference TRBV5-6 and TRBJ2-7): DAGVTQSPTHLIKTRGQQVTLRCSPKSGHDTVSWYQQALGQGPQFIFQYYEEEERQRGNFPDRFSGHQFPNYSSELNVNALLLGDSALYLCASSGDLWDLEQYFGPGTRLTVT.

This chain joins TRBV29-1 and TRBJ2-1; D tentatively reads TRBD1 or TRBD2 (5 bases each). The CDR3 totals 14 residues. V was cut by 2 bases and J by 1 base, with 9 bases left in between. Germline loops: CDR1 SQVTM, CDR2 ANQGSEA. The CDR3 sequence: CSVEWWGSYNEQFF. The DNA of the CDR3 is TGCAGCGTTGAATGGTGGGGGTCCTACAATGAGCAGTTCTTC.

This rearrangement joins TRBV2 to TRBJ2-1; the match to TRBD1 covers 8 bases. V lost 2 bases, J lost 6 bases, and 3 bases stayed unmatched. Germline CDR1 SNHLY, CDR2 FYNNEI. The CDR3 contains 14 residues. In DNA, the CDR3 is TGTGCCAGCAGTGAACAGGGGGCCGGCAATGAGCAGTTCTTC. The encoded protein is CASSEQGAGNEQFF.

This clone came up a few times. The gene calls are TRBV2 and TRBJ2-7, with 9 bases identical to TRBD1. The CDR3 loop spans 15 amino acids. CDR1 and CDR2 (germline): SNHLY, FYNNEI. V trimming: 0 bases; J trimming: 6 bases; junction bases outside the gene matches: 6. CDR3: CASSEAPGQGGEQYF. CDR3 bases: TGTGCCAGCAGTGAAGCACCGGGACAGGGAGGCGAGCAGTACTTC.